A selection of T cell receptor beta chains follows, all from one sample in a study of blood T cell repertoires in COVID-19. TCRdb's table, derived via immunoSEQ multiplex PCR, lists solely in-frame clones and lacks some. The sample has tens of thousands of clones, roughly 89% seen once. Sequencing input: peripheral blood. These receptors were collected from a human donor in a cohort sampled during active COVID-19. CDR3s include the opening cysteine and the closing phenylalanine or tryptophan. The order of the fields is V gene, J gene, D gene, clone size, CDR3 DNA, CDR3 protein. D genes are given only for firm matches. Rows give clone size only sometimes, using once, few, many, or a class for an expanded clone.

v_call: TRBV3-1/TRBV3-2
j_call: TRBJ2-7
d_call: TRBD2
clone_size: NA
cdr3_nt: TGTGCCAGCAGCCAAGGGACTAGCGGGAGGGCCGGGGAGCAGTACTTC
cdr3_aa: CASSQGTSGRAGEQYF

v_call: TRBV7-9
j_call: TRBJ2-5
d_call: TRBD1
clone_size: NA
cdr3_nt: TGTGCCAGCAGCTTCGGACAGGGAGCAGAGACCCAGTACTTC
cdr3_aa: CASSFGQGAETQYF

v_call: TRBV7-2
j_call: TRBJ2-7
d_call: TRBD2
clone_size: NA
cdr3_nt: TGTGCCAGCAACCCTAGCGGGCTAAGCTCCTACGAGCAGTACTTC
cdr3_aa: CASNPSGLSSYEQYF

v_call: TRBV3-1/TRBV3-2
j_call: TRBJ2-7
d_call: TRBD1
clone_size: once
cdr3_nt: TGTGCCAGCAGCCAAGTGCGGGGGGACAGGGGTAGGAACGAGCAGTACTTC
cdr3_aa: CASSQVRGDRGRNEQYF

v_call: TRBV5-6
j_call: TRBJ1-4
d_call: NA
clone_size: NA
cdr3_nt: TGTGCCAGCAGCGGGGGACAAGAACTACTGTCAAAACTGTTTTTT
cdr3_aa: CASSGGQELLSKLFF

v_call: TRBV7-9
j_call: TRBJ2-7
d_call: TRBD1
clone_size: NA
cdr3_nt: TGTGCCAGCAGCGCGGGACAGGGACGACAGTACTTC
cdr3_aa: CASSAGQGRQYF

v_call: TRBV18
j_call: TRBJ2-1
d_call: NA
clone_size: once
cdr3_nt: TGTGCCAGCTCACCTACCTCTGTGACTAAGACGTCAAATGAGCAGTTCTTC
cdr3_aa: CASSPTSVTKTSNEQFF

v_call: TRBV7-3
j_call: TRBJ1-6
d_call: TRBD1
clone_size: NA
cdr3_nt: TGTGCCAGCAGAGCCGGGACAGAGAATTCACCCCTCCACTTT
cdr3_aa: CASRAGTENSPLHF

v_call: TRBV2
j_call: TRBJ1-1
d_call: NA
clone_size: NA
cdr3_nt: TGTGCCAGCCACACCCGTGGGGGGGCTTTCTTT
cdr3_aa: CASHTRGGAFF

v_call: TRBV7-2
j_call: TRBJ2-3
d_call: NA
clone_size: NA
cdr3_nt: TGTGCCAGCAGCTTAGTAGGCGGAAGCACAGATACGCAGTATTTT
cdr3_aa: CASSLVGGSTDTQYF

v_call: TRBV2
j_call: TRBJ2-3
d_call: NA
clone_size: few
cdr3_nt: TGTGCCAGCAGTAACCTGAAGACAGTAATAGCGCAGTATTTT
cdr3_aa: CASSNLKTVIAQYF

v_call: TRBV5-3
j_call: TRBJ1-4
d_call: NA
clone_size: NA
cdr3_nt: TGTGCCAGAAGCTGGATCGGGGGTTTGCCTGAAAAACTGTTTTTT
cdr3_aa: CARSWIGGLPEKLFF

v_call: TRBV9
j_call: TRBJ2-2
d_call: NA
clone_size: NA
cdr3_nt: TGTGCCAGCAGCGAAAGGGGGGGGACCACCGGGGAGCTGTTTTTT
cdr3_aa: CASSERGGTTGELFF

v_call: TRBV4-1
j_call: TRBJ2-2
d_call: NA
clone_size: NA
cdr3_nt: TGCGCCAGCAGCCACCCTGGGGGGGCGCGGGCCGGGGAGCTGTTTTTT
cdr3_aa: CASSHPGGARAGELFF

v_call: TRBV4-3
j_call: TRBJ2-1
d_call: NA
clone_size: few
cdr3_nt: TGCGCCAGCAGCGTCGAGGAGGGGAGAAATGAGCAGTTCTTC
cdr3_aa: CASSVEEGRNEQFF

v_call: TRBV28
j_call: TRBJ2-3
d_call: NA
clone_size: once
cdr3_nt: TGTGCCAGCAGTTTCCCAGGGGCTCTCACAGATACGCAGTATTTT
cdr3_aa: CASSFPGALTDTQYF

v_call: TRBV21-1
j_call: TRBJ1-5
d_call: NA
clone_size: NA
cdr3_nt: TGTGCCAGCAGCGGCTGGAGACAGGAACGCGGCAATCAGCCCCAGCATTTT
cdr3_aa: CASSGWRQERGNQPQHF

v_call: TRBV3-1/TRBV3-2
j_call: TRBJ1-3
d_call: TRBD1
clone_size: NA
cdr3_nt: TGTGCCAGCAGCCAACAGGGGGCTGGAAACACCATATATTTT
cdr3_aa: CASSQQGAGNTIYF

v_call: TRBV4-1
j_call: TRBJ2-7
d_call: TRBD1
clone_size: NA
cdr3_nt: TGCGCCAGCAGCCAGCGGACAGGGGAAGGGACCTACGAGCAGTACTTC
cdr3_aa: CASSQRTGEGTYEQYF

v_call: TRBV5-1
j_call: TRBJ2-7
d_call: NA
clone_size: once
cdr3_nt: TGCGCCAGCAGCTTGGGGACTACCCGGGGAGAGCAGTACTTC
cdr3_aa: CASSLGTTRGEQYF

v_call: TRBV5-4
j_call: TRBJ2-1
d_call: TRBD1
clone_size: NA
cdr3_nt: TGTGCCAGCAGCTGGACCGGACAGGGGGCCTTCAATGAGCAGTTCTTC
cdr3_aa: CASSWTGQGAFNEQFF

v_call: TRBV4-3
j_call: TRBJ2-6
d_call: TRBD1
clone_size: NA
cdr3_nt: TGCGCCAGCAGCCCGGACAGGCCACCCTCTGGGGCCAACGTCCTGACTTTC
cdr3_aa: CASSPDRPPSGANVLTF

v_call: TRBV2
j_call: TRBJ1-2
d_call: NA
clone_size: NA
cdr3_nt: TGTGCCAGCGCCAACAGAGATTCAGCTGGCTACACCTTC
cdr3_aa: CASANRDSAGYTF

v_call: TRBV28
j_call: TRBJ1-1
d_call: NA
clone_size: NA
cdr3_nt: TGTGCCAGCAGTTCCGGGACACCGAACACTGAAGCTTTCTTT
cdr3_aa: CASSSGTPNTEAFF

v_call: TRBV28
j_call: TRBJ2-1
d_call: TRBD2
clone_size: few
cdr3_nt: TGTGCCAGCAGTTTTGGTAGCGGGAGTCATGAGCAGTTCTTC
cdr3_aa: CASSFGSGSHEQFF

v_call: TRBV2
j_call: TRBJ1-6
d_call: NA
clone_size: NA
cdr3_nt: TGTGCCAGCAGTGATGGCCGCGGAAGCTCCTATAATTCACCCCTCCACTTT
cdr3_aa: CASSDGRGSSYNSPLHF

v_call: TRBV6-6
j_call: TRBJ2-1
d_call: TRBD1
clone_size: NA
cdr3_nt: TGTGCCAGCAGTACCTCGAGGGGACAGGGAGACAATGAGCAGTTCTTC
cdr3_aa: CASSTSRGQGDNEQFF

v_call: TRBV10-3
j_call: TRBJ2-1
d_call: TRBD1
clone_size: NA
cdr3_nt: TGTGCCATCAGTGAGAGGTCAGGGGGTAAGGATGAGCAGTTCTTC
cdr3_aa: CAISERSGGKDEQFF

v_call: TRBV4-3
j_call: TRBJ2-5
d_call: NA
clone_size: NA
cdr3_nt: TGCGCCAGCAGCCAAGACCCCCGGGGGAACCAAGAGACCCAGTACTTC
cdr3_aa: CASSQDPRGNQETQYF

v_call: TRBV18
j_call: TRBJ2-3
d_call: TRBD2
clone_size: NA
cdr3_nt: TGTGCCAGCTCAATTCGGCTGAGGCTAGCGGGAGTGGCTGGCACAGATACGCAGTATTTT
cdr3_aa: CASSIRLRLAGVAGTDTQYF

v_call: TRBV4-3
j_call: TRBJ2-4
d_call: NA
clone_size: once
cdr3_nt: TGCGCCAGCAGCCTTACAGGGGCCAAAAACATTCAGTACTTC
cdr3_aa: CASSLTGAKNIQYF